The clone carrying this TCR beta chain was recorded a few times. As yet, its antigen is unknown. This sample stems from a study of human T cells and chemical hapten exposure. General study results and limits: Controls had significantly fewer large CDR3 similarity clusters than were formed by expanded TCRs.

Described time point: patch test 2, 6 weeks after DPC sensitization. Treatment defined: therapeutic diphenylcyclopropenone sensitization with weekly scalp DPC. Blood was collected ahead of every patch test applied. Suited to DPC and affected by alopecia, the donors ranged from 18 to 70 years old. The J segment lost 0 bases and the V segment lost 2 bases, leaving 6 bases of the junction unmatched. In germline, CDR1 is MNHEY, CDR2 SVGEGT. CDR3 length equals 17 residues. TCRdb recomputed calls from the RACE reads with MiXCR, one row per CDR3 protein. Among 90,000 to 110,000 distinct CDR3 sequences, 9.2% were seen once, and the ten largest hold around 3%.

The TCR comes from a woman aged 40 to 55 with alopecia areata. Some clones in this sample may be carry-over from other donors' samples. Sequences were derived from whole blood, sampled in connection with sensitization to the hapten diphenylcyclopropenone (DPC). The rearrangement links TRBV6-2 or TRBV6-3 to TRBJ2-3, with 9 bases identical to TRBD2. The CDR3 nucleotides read TGTGCCAGCAGTTACATAGCGGGGGAGCAGAGCACAGATACGCAGTATTTT. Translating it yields CASSYIAGEQSTDTQYF.